Below are 30 T cell receptor beta chains sequenced from a single sample in a study of siplizumab effects on memory and regulatory T cells. Method: immunoSEQ multiplex PCR; TCRdb's copy keeps in-frame clones and lacks some. This table holds 100,000 to 120,000 clones, around nine tenths found once. Sequencing used CD4+ T cells sorted from blood. All receptors come from a human donor in good health.

The chain combines TRBV11-2 with TRBJ2-7; no firm D call. The germline gives CDR1 SGHAT, CDR2 FQNNGV. With 6 bases removed from V and 3 bases from J, the gap between germline ends came to 18 bases. The CDR3 sequence is 15 residues long. The CDR3 bases are TGTGCCAGCAGAAACCTCCGGGCCAAGGGCTACGAGCAGTACTTC. Encoded protein: CASRNLRAKGYEQYF.

The V and J genes are TRBV5-1 and TRBJ2-3; D possibly uses TRBD1 or TRBD2 (6 bases each). The germline V and J ends were trimmed by 1 base and 6 bases, with 15 bases remaining between them. Germline V gene lookup returns CDR1 SGHRS and CDR2 YFSETQ. The CDR3 runs to 15 residues. In DNA form, the CDR3 reads TGCGCCAGCAGCTTGTCCGGGGGCCGTTTGGATACGCAGTATTTT. Translating it yields CASSLSGGRLDTQYF.

This clone was counted between two and nine times. The chain uses TRBV7-2 and TRBJ1-1; the D gene is possibly TRBD1 (6 bases). Between the trimmed V and J ends, which lost 5 bases and 1 base, there was a span of 8 bases. The germline CDR1 and CDR2 sequences are SGHTA and FQGNSA. This CDR3 region has 13 residues. CDR3 sequence (DNA): TGTGCCAGCAGCGGACAGCGGAACACTGAAGCTTTCTTT. Protein product: CASSGQRNTEAFF.

The chain is built from TRBV2 and TRBJ2-7, with D possibly TRBD1 on 6 matching bases. Trimming took off 5 bases at V and 4 bases at J, with 15 bases between the two ends. Germline values: CDR1 SNHLY, CDR2 FYNNEI. The CDR3 totals 14 residues. In DNA, the CDR3 is TGTGCCAGCAGTCCATCTGGACAGAGTTACGAGCAGTACTTC. It specifies CASSPSGQSYEQYF.

The chain combines TRBV5-1 with TRBJ1-2, with D maybe TRBD1 (5 bases). Per the germline V gene, CDR1 is SGHRS and CDR2 is YFSETQ. The CDR3 length is 16 residues. The ends were cut back, 3 bases at V and 4 bases at J, with 19 bases in the middle. CDR3 in amino acids: CASSSSTGPIAYGYTF. The CDR3 bases are TGCGCCAGCAGCTCAAGTACAGGACCGATAGCCTATGGCTACACCTTC.

This clone was recorded a few times. This chain connects TRBV30 to TRBJ1-5; 10 bases agree with TRBD1. The V segment lost 3 bases and the J segment 7 bases; nucleotides outside the gene matches: 9. This CDR3 region has 15 residues. The germline CDR1 and CDR2 sequences are GTSNPN and SVGIG (reference sequence). The CDR3 sequence: CAWSRLTGGEQPQHF. The DNA for the CDR3 is TGTGCCTGGAGCCGATTGACAGGGGGCGAACAGCCCCAGCATTTT.

This chain uses TRBV5-4 with TRBJ1-2; TRBD1 matches at 8 bases. V was pared by 2 bases and J by 6 bases, with 6 bases of the junction left unmatched. The CDR3 is 14 residues long. CDR1 is SGHNT, CDR2 YYREEE, per germline (reference sequence). The CDR3 DNA reads TGTGCCAGCAGCTTAGGACAGGGAACCGATGGCTACACCTTC. It encodes CASSLGQGTDGYTF.

The J gene is TRBJ2-1, the V gene TRBV4-1, with no clear D. Germline V CDR1 and CDR2: MGHRA, YSYEKL. V lost 4 bases to trimming and J lost 0 bases, with 4 bases between them. This CDR3 has 13 residues. The CDR3 DNA reads as TGCGCCAGCAGCCCCTCCTCCTACAATGAGCAGTTCTTC. This codes for CASSPSSYNEQFF.

The chain joins TRBV7-9 to TRBJ2-7; D could derive from TRBD1 or TRBD2 (6 bases each). V dropped 5 bases and J dropped 6 bases, with 20 bases sitting between them. Germline V CDR1 and CDR2: SEHNR, FQNEAQ (reference sequence). This CDR3 has 15 amino acids. CDR3 bases: TGTGCCAGCAGCCGCGCGACTAGGGGGGTTCCCGAGCAGTACTTC. It translates to CASSRATRGVPEQYF. Filled out from reference TRBV7-9 and TRBJ2-7, the complete variable domain reads DTGVSQNPRHKITKRGQNVTFRCDPISEHNRLYWYRQTLGQGPEFLTYFQNEAQLEKSRLLSDRFSAERPKGSFSTLEIQRTEQGDSAMYLCASSRATRGVPEQYFGPGTRLTVT.

This rearrangement joins TRBV5-4 to TRBJ2-7, with TRBD1 identical over 7 bases. V lost 4 bases, J lost 3 bases, and 13 bases stayed unmatched. The CDR3 has 16 amino acids. Germline-derived CDR1 and CDR2 are SGHNT and YYREEE (reference sequence). DNA for the CDR3: TGTGCCAGCAGCCAAGACGGGGACACAGGGGACTACGAGCAGTACTTC. It translates to CASSQDGDTGDYEQYF.

The genes are TRBV30 and TRBJ1-6; D not resolved. CDR1 and CDR2 (germline): GTSNPN, SVGIG (reference sequence). V was pared by 0 bases and J by 14 bases, with 14 bases between. The CDR3 has 13 residues. CDR3 nucleotide sequence: TGTGCCTGGAGTGTGGAGCGAACCCTCTCCCTCCACTTT. Protein sequence: CAWSVERTLSLHF.

CDR3 bases: TGTGCCAGCAGCAACGACAGGGGGGGTAAAGCCCAGTACTTC. Translating gives CASSNDRGGKAQYF. The chain recombines TRBV6-1 with TRBJ2-5; 9 positions agree with TRBD1. Germline values: CDR1 MNHNS, CDR2 SASEGT. The CDR3 runs to 14 residues. V shed 6 bases and J 9 bases; nucleotides not matched to a gene: 11.

The chain uses TRBV30 and TRBJ1-1; a possible D gene is TRBD1 (6 bases). Germline CDR1 is GTSNPN and CDR2 is SVGIG (reference sequence). Deletions cut 0 bases from V and 4 bases from J, with 12 bases between. The CDR3 is 14 amino acids. CDR3 DNA sequence: TGTGCCTGGAGTGTAGGAGGGGGGGGCACTGAAGCTTTCTTT. Its protein is CAWSVGGGGTEAFF.

As DNA, the CDR3 is TGTGCCAGCACTAAGAAAAACAGGGACAATCAGCCCCAGCATTTT. Amino acid sequence: CASTKKNRDNQPQHF. The genes are TRBV2 and TRBJ1-5; D perhaps matches TRBD1 (6 bases). The CDR3 is made up of 15 amino acids. V lost 7 bases and J lost 3, with 16 bases in between. The germline V gene encodes CDR1 SNHLY and CDR2 FYNNEI.

V usage is TRBV21-1 and J usage is TRBJ1-6. TRBV21-1 is labeled a pseudogene. The CDR3 is 17 residues long. CDR3 residues: CASSIPGSGSYNSPLHF. The CDR3 bases are TGTGCCAGCAGCATTCCCGGAAGTGGTTCCTATAATTCACCCCTCCACTTT.

This chain links TRBV5-1 with TRBJ2-2; D is undetermined. CDR1 is SGHRS, CDR2 YFSETQ, per germline. This CDR3 spans 15 amino acids. Trimming left V 5 bases short and J 5 bases short, with 16 bases between. CDR3 DNA: TGCGCCAGCAGACCCGACACCGCGTCGACCGGGGAGCTGTTTTTT. Translated: CASRPDTASTGELFF.

V is TRBV14 and J is TRBJ2-1, with D maybe TRBD1 (5 bases). The germline gives CDR1 SGHDN, CDR2 FVKESK. This CDR3 comprises 14 residues. V was shortened by 2 bases and J by 8 bases, with 13 bases between the two germline ends. The CDR3 sequence: CASSQQQGSYEQFF. The CDR3 DNA reads as TGTGCCAGCAGCCAACAGCAGGGAAGCTATGAGCAGTTCTTC.

This CDR3 reads CSVEGGENTEAFF. The CDR3 DNA follows: TGCAGCGTTGAAGGGGGGGAGAACACTGAAGCTTTCTTT. The V call is TRBV29-1, the J call TRBJ1-1; possible D gene TRBD1, 5 bases. V gave up 1 base and J gave up 1 base, with 7 bases separating them. The CDR3 has 13 residues. In germline, CDR1 is SQVTM, CDR2 ANQGSEA.

This clone was detected only a few times. The V and J genes are TRBV2 and TRBJ2-4, with D possibly TRBD1 on 5 matching bases. V shed 3 bases and J shed 6 bases, with 12 bases lying between them. This CDR3 is 14 amino acids long. CDR1 is SNHLY, CDR2 FYNNEI, per germline. DNA for the CDR3: TGTGCCAGCAGTGATCCTGCAGGGTTAAACATTCAGTACTTC. It codes for CASSDPAGLNIQYF.

J is TRBJ2-5 and V is TRBV7-2, with TRBD2 as a possible D gene (7 bases). CDR3 size: 15 residues. The ends were cut back, 7 bases at V and 4 bases at J, with 19 bases in the middle. Per germline, CDR1 SGHTA and CDR2 FQGNSA. In nucleotides, the CDR3 is TGTGCCAGCACCACAACAGGGAGGGTTGGAGAGACCCAGTACTTC. Its protein product is CASTTTGRVGETQYF.

The rearrangement links TRBV7-9 to TRBJ1-1, with a tentative D call TRBD1 (5 bases). V lost 5 bases to trimming and J lost 0 bases, with 10 bases between them. CDR1 is SEHNR, CDR2 FQNEAQ, per germline (reference sequence). There are 14 residues in the CDR3. The CDR3 DNA is TGTGCCAGCAGCCAAAGGACATTGAACACTGAAGCTTTCTTT. Encoded protein: CASSQRTLNTEAFF.

This clone was seen once. This rearrangement joins TRBV11-2 to TRBJ2-1, with D perhaps matching TRBD2 (5 bases). Trimming stripped 5 bases from V and 5 bases from J, with 10 bases between. The germline CDR1 and CDR2 sequences are SGHAT and FQNNGV. The CDR3 is 13 residues long. The CDR3 region has the DNA TGTGCCAGCAGCCCGGGGATCGACAATGAGCAGTTCTTC. It yields the protein CASSPGIDNEQFF.

This chain links TRBV12-5 with TRBJ1-2; D remains ambiguous. Germline loops: CDR1 LGHNT, CDR2 FRNRAP. This CDR3 region has 12 residues. V gave up 6 bases and J gave up 4 bases, with 9 bases separating them. The CDR3 DNA follows: TGTGCTAGTGGGGAGGTGAGCTATGGCTACACCTTC. It yields the protein CASGEVSYGYTF.

This chain links TRBV11-2 with TRBJ2-5; TRBD1 aligns across 8 bases. The V gene's germline CDR1 is SGHAT and CDR2 FQNNGV. The V gene end was trimmed by 3 bases and the J gene end by 3 bases; junction bases not matched to a gene: 3. This CDR3 contains 14 residues. CDR3 in DNA: TGTGCCAGCAGCTTCAGGGGGCGAGAAGAGACCCAGTACTTC. Protein: CASSFRGREETQYF. Supplemented by reference TRBV11-2 and TRBJ2-5, the full variable domain reads EAGVAQSPRYKIIEKRQSVAFWCNPISGHATLYWYQQILGQGPKLLIQFQNNGVVDDSQLPKDRFSAERLKGVDSTLKIQPAKLEDSAVYLCASSFRGREETQYFGPGTRLLVL.

This chain uses TRBV7-9 with TRBJ2-7; D uncertain. CDR3 length equals 11 residues. Germline CDR1 SEHNR, CDR2 FQNEAQ (reference sequence). Trimming cost V 9 bases and J 5 bases, with 11 bases left between them. This CDR3 is CASRLYDEQYF. As DNA, the CDR3 is TGTGCCAGTCGCTTATACGACGAGCAGTACTTC.

V usage is TRBV19 and J usage is TRBJ1-2, with D perhaps matching TRBD1 (5 bases). With 7 bases removed from V and 8 bases from J, the gap between germline ends came to 29 bases. The CDR3 runs 17 residues. CDR1 is LNHDA, CDR2 SQIVND, per germline (reference sequence). CDR3 in DNA: TGTGCCAGTACCCCAGGTGATATGACAGCAGGGATATACGGCTACACCTTC. Amino acid sequence: CASTPGDMTAGIYGYTF.

V gene TRBV18 combines with J gene TRBJ2-2; no clear D. V shed 1 base and J shed 1 base, with 7 bases lying between them. This CDR3 contains 15 residues. Germline V gives CDR1 KGHSH, CDR2 LQKENI. CDR3 sequence: CASSPRDRNTGELFF. CDR3 sequence (DNA): TGTGCCAGCTCACCACGAGACCGGAACACCGGGGAGCTGTTTTTT.

This clone was counted once. The chain uses TRBV5-4 and TRBJ1-3; D may be TRBD1 (5 bases). From germline, CDR1 is SGHNT and CDR2 YYREEE (reference sequence). Trimming cost V 4 bases and J 3 bases, with 17 bases left between them. This CDR3 has 16 amino acids. The CDR3 DNA follows: TGTGCCAGCAGCCAAGAGTGGAGGGGCGGTGGAAACACCATATATTTT. Protein: CASSQEWRGGGNTIYF.

The table lists this clone with a count of one. The chain couples TRBV27 to TRBJ2-7; perhaps TRBD1 as D (6 bases). Trimming stripped 5 bases from V and 4 bases from J, with 18 bases between. The CDR3 consists of 15 residues. Germline loops: CDR1 MNHEY, CDR2 SMNVEV (reference sequence). CDR3 sequence (DNA): TGTGCCAGCAGTCCGTCCCCACAGGGTGGGTACGAGCAGTACTTC. Translation: CASSPSPQGGYEQYF.

The chain couples TRBV5-4 to TRBJ2-2; no clear D gene. Trimming took off 4 bases at V and 1 base at J, with 11 bases between the two ends. The length of the CDR3 is 15 residues. The V gene's germline CDR1 is SGHNT and CDR2 YYREEE (reference sequence). In DNA, the CDR3 is TGTGCCAGCAGCCTTGGGGTTGGGAACACCGGGGAGCTGTTTTTT. Its protein product is CASSLGVGNTGELFF.